Shown below are 14 T cell receptor beta chains from a single sample sequenced in a study of cytomegalovirus exposure and HLA in healthy donors. The PCR used 60 Vbeta and 13 Jbeta primers. The protocol was immunoSEQ multiplex PCR, while the TCRdb copy is restricted to in-frame clones and leaves out a portion. Of about 180,000 clones in the sample, about 82% are singletons; the top ten hold about 2.1%. Specimen: PBMCs. Receptor source: a woman aged 25 to 39 in good health and CMV-seronegative.

The genes are TRBV4-1 and TRBJ2-3; 7 bases line up with TRBD2. Per the germline V gene, CDR1 is MGHRA and CDR2 is YSYEKL. Trimming cost V 1 base and J 0 bases; bases outside gene matches: 4. This CDR3 comprises 16 residues. The chain's CDR3 is CASSQGGLSSTDTQYF. The CDR3 coding sequence is TGCGCCAGCAGCCAAGGGGGACTATCAAGCACAGATACGCAGTATTTT.

This clone was found once. The chain combines TRBV10-3 with TRBJ2-3; 10 positions agree with TRBD1. This CDR3 has 16 amino acids. Germline-derived CDR1 and CDR2 are ENHRY and SYGVKD. V dropped 6 bases and J dropped 3; count of bases not matched to a gene: 9. CDR3 nucleotides: TGTGCCATCAGCCCCAGAAGGGACAGGGGAACAGATACGCAGTATTTT. This sequence encodes CAISPRRDRGTDTQYF.

The chain recombines TRBV7-8 with TRBJ2-1; TRBD2 might be the D (6 bases). Germline loops: CDR1 SGHVS, CDR2 FQNEAQ. Trimming took off 5 bases at V and 6 bases at J, with 17 bases between the two ends. The CDR3 contains 15 residues. CDR3 DNA sequence: TGTGCCAGCAGCCCTCTAGCGTCCCTAGGCAATGAGCAGTTCTTC. This codes for CASSPLASLGNEQFF.

The CDR3 coding sequence is TGTGCCAGCAGCCAAAACCGGGACAGCAAAGCTTTCTTT. It codes for CASSQNRDSKAFF. The rearrangement links TRBV7-3 to TRBJ1-1; 7 bases fit TRBD1. The CDR3 runs 13 residues. The germline V gene encodes CDR1 SGHTA and CDR2 FQGTGA. J was trimmed by 9 bases and V by 5 bases; bases with no gene match: 9.

V gene TRBV5-4 combines with J gene TRBJ1-5; D is possibly TRBD1 (5 bases). The CDR3 is made up of 15 amino acids. The ends were cut back, 0 bases at V and 7 bases at J, with 14 bases in the middle. Per the germline V gene, CDR1 is SGHNT and CDR2 is YYREEE (reference sequence). DNA for the CDR3: TGTGCCAGCAGCTTGGACGCCAGGGTGGGGCAGCCCCAGCATTTT. It encodes CASSLDARVGQPQHF.

The chain is built from TRBV5-1 and TRBJ1-1, with a weak D call TRBD1 (6 bases). Germline V CDR1 and CDR2: SGHRS, YFSETQ. V was shortened by 3 bases and J by 1 base, with 13 bases between the two germline ends. CDR3 length: 15 amino acids. In nucleotides, the CDR3 is TGCGCCAGCAGCTCGTCGGGACACCCGAACACTGAAGCTTTCTTT. Residues: CASSSSGHPNTEAFF.

V is TRBV28 and J is TRBJ2-7; possibly TRBD2 for D (6 bases). The CDR3 loop spans 12 amino acids. Trimming cost V 3 bases and J 12 bases, with 15 bases left between them. Germline V gene data show CDR1 as MDHEN and CDR2 as SYDVKM. The CDR3 here is CASSFGRDSSYF. The DNA of the CDR3 is TGTGCCAGCAGTTTCGGTAGGGACTCCTCGTACTTC.

The chain employs TRBV9 and TRBJ2-3, with D possibly TRBD1 on 6 matching bases. The V end was cut by 1 base, the J end by 2 bases, with 20 bases between. The CDR3 consists of 18 residues. Germline CDR1 SGDLS, CDR2 YYNGEE. Here the CDR3 reads CASSVTDGERGHTDTQYF. CDR3 DNA sequence: TGTGCCAGCAGCGTAACCGACGGCGAGAGGGGACACACAGATACGCAGTATTTT.

CDR3 region: CASSPWGNNSPLHF. The CDR3 DNA reads TGTGCCAGCAGTCCCTGGGGCAATAATTCACCCCTCCACTTT. This chain uses TRBV7-2 with TRBJ1-6; the D gene is possibly TRBD1 (5 bases). The CDR3 contains 14 residues. Germline V gene data show CDR1 as SGHTA and CDR2 as FQGNSA. Trimming took off 6 bases at V and 5 bases at J, with 11 bases between the two ends.

The chain uses TRBV10-3 and TRBJ1-2; D not certain. V was clipped by 10 bases and J by 1 base, with 22 bases between them. CDR1 and CDR2 from the germline V gene are ENHRY and SYGVKD. This CDR3 comprises 16 residues. The DNA of the CDR3 is TGTGCCACTACGAACTCTGGGCAGCATAATAACTATGGCTACACCTTC. It encodes CATTNSGQHNNYGYTF.

The chain employs TRBV6-1 and TRBJ1-2; 9 positions match TRBD1. The CDR3 has 12 amino acids. The germline gives CDR1 MNHNS, CDR2 SASEGT. J was trimmed by 3 bases and V by 11 bases; bases with no gene match: 4. The CDR3 is CASDRGYYGYTF. Written as DNA, the CDR3 is TGTGCCTCGGACAGGGGTTACTATGGCTACACCTTC.

The chain combines TRBV10-1 with TRBJ2-1, with D possibly TRBD1 on 5 matching bases. Germline V lookup: CDR1 WNHNN, CDR2 SYGVQD (reference sequence). The V and J ends lost 3 bases and 7 bases respectively, with 10 bases between them. The CDR3 has 13 amino acids. CDR3 coding DNA: TGCGCCAGCAGTGAATCAGGGCGGAATGAGCAGTTCTTC. It yields the protein CASSESGRNEQFF.

The chain carries TRBV5-6 and TRBJ1-2; D might be TRBD1 (6 bases). Germline CDR1 and CDR2: SGHDT and YYEEEE. Trimming left V 10 bases short and J 4 bases short, with 23 bases between. The CDR3 spans 15 residues. This CDR3 is CASHNEQGSLYGYTF. For the CDR3, the DNA is TGTGCCTCCCACAACGAACAGGGTAGCCTCTATGGCTACACCTTC.

The chain uses TRBV7-8 and TRBJ1-2; weak D call: TRBD1 (5 bases). Germline CDR1 and CDR2: SGHVS and FQNEAQ. The CDR3 runs to 15 residues. Trimming removed 2 bases from V and 8 bases from J, with 18 bases in between. CDR3 region: CASSLIQGANRGYTF. CDR3 bases: TGTGCCAGCAGCTTAATCCAGGGTGCGAATAGAGGCTACACCTTC.